These 20 T cell receptor beta chains were sequenced from one sample in a study of blood T cell repertoires in COVID-19. The data were produced by immunoSEQ multiplex PCR, yet TCRdb's version contains in-frame clones alone and is incomplete. The table has 90,000 to 150,000 clones, around 89% seen once; the top ten hold over 15%. Sequenced input: peripheral blood. The receptors come from a human donor with acute or convalescent COVID-19. The donor label of this sample is uncertain.

This chain links TRBV9 with TRBJ2-2; tentative D call: TRBD2 (5 bases). The germline V gene has CDR1 SGDLS and CDR2 YYNGEE. This CDR3 is built from 16 residues. The V end lost 0 bases, the J end lost 5 bases, and 14 bases lay between the germline ends. The CDR3 DNA reads as TGTGCCAGCAGCGTAGGTCCGGGAAGCAGAACCGGGGAGCTGTTTTTT. Its translation: CASSVGPGSRTGELFF.

The V and J genes are TRBV28 and TRBJ2-2, with D possibly TRBD2 on 5 matching bases. V lost 6 bases, J lost 8 bases, and 13 bases lay in between. This CDR3 contains 13 residues. Germline CDR1 is MDHEN and CDR2 is SYDVKM. This CDR3 reads CASSLSGRGELFF. The CDR3 region has the DNA TGTGCCAGCAGCCTATCGGGAAGGGGGGAGCTGTTTTTT.

The chain carries TRBV6-2 or TRBV6-3 and TRBJ2-4; 7 nucleotides line up with TRBD1. The CDR3 runs 21 residues. Germline assignment: CDR1 MNHEY and CDR2 SVGEGT. Germline trimming cut 2 bases from V and 0 bases from J; bases unmatched to any gene: 19. CDR3 in amino acids: CASSYQVQFRQGELAKNIQYF. The CDR3 nucleotides are TGTGCCAGCAGTTACCAGGTTCAGTTTCGACAGGGCGAACTAGCCAAAAACATTCAGTACTTC.

The gene calls are TRBV6-5 and TRBJ1-3; 7 nucleotides match TRBD1. The J segment lost 3 bases and the V segment lost 7 bases, leaving 9 bases of the junction unmatched. Germline V gives CDR1 MNHEY, CDR2 SVGAGI. The CDR3 length is 15 residues. This CDR3 reads CASKLQTGHGNTIYF. The CDR3 DNA is TGTGCCAGCAAATTACAGACAGGGCATGGAAACACCATATATTTT.

This clone was seen only once. The chain couples TRBV2 to TRBJ1-4; tentatively, D is TRBD1 (5 bases). This CDR3 region has 14 residues. V lost 7 bases to trimming and J lost 4 bases, with 13 bases between them. Germline loops: CDR1 SNHLY, CDR2 FYNNEI. The CDR3 protein is CASTLLQGNEKLFF. DNA for the CDR3: TGTGCCAGCACTCTCCTTCAGGGTAATGAAAAACTGTTTTTT.

The V and J genes are TRBV28 and TRBJ2-1; 10 bases match TRBD2. The V and J ends lost 7 bases and 14 bases, in that order; junction bases with no gene match: 14. Per germline, CDR1 MDHEN and CDR2 SYDVKM. This CDR3 has 14 residues. The CDR3 reads CASTQGLAGVSEFF. The CDR3 nucleotides are TGTGCCAGCACCCAGGGGCTAGCGGGAGTATCCGAGTTCTTC.

V gene TRBV10-3 combines with J gene TRBJ1-2; 7 nucleotides agree with TRBD1. CDR1 and CDR2 from the germline V gene are ENHRY and SYGVKD. The CDR3 is 14 amino acids. Trimming at V came to 8 bases and at J to 2 bases, leaving 8 bases not matched to a gene. This CDR3 is CAIGEQGLNYGYTF. CDR3 in DNA: TGTGCCATCGGAGAACAGGGGTTGAACTATGGCTACACCTTC.

The chain has TRBV6-7 and TRBJ1-1; a possible D gene is TRBD1 (6 bases). TRBV6-7 is recorded as an ORF, its role being uncertain. V dropped 6 bases and J dropped 11 bases, with 25 bases sitting between them. The CDR3 has 15 residues. CDR3 nucleotide sequence: TGTGCCAGCAGCCTCAACCAACAGGGACGGCCCGAGGCTTTCTTT. Translation: CASSLNQQGRPEAFF.

The chain combines TRBV4-3 with TRBJ2-7, with D maybe TRBD2 (7 bases). This CDR3 has 15 residues. Per the germline V gene, CDR1 is LGHNA and CDR2 is YSLEER. With 1 base removed from V and 7 bases from J, the gap between germline ends came to 17 bases. The CDR3 region has the DNA TGCGCCAGCAGCCAAGCCGTAGGGGGGGCTGGGGAGCAGTACTTC. It encodes CASSQAVGGAGEQYF.

The chain employs TRBV11-2 and TRBJ2-3; TRBD2 is a possible D gene (7 bases). Trimming took off 5 bases at V and 0 bases at J, with 12 bases between the two ends. Germline CDR1 is SGHAT and CDR2 is FQNNGV. This CDR3 comprises 15 residues. The CDR3 spells CASSLRGGSTDTQYF. Here the CDR3 DNA reads TGTGCCAGCAGCCTAAGGGGGGGCAGCACAGATACGCAGTATTTT.

The rearrangement joins TRBV11-2 to TRBJ1-1; D is unresolved. The V end was cut by 0 bases, the J end by 5 bases, with 4 bases between. This CDR3 comprises 12 residues. The germline gives CDR1 SGHAT, CDR2 FQNNGV. The CDR3 bases are TGTGCCAGCAGCTTAGAGAGAACTGAAGCTTTCTTT. Residues: CASSLERTEAFF.

This chain's CDR3 is CATTTGRYEQYF. The CDR3 nucleotides read TGTGCCACCACTACGGGGAGGTACGAGCAGTACTTC. V and J are TRBV21-1 and TRBJ2-7; the DNA was not compared with TRBD2, the D call given in the table. TRBV21-1 is given as a pseudogene. There are 12 residues in the CDR3.

This clone appeared a few times. V gene TRBV14 combines with J gene TRBJ2-7; D gene ambiguous. The CDR3 totals 14 residues. Trimming shortened V by 5 bases and J by 3 bases, and 14 bases separated the two germline ends. The V gene's germline CDR1 is SGHDN and CDR2 FVKESK. Here the CDR3 reads CASSSGPGSYEQYF. In DNA form, the CDR3 reads TGTGCCAGCAGCTCCGGTCCAGGCAGCTACGAGCAGTACTTC.

The V call is TRBV12-5, the J call TRBJ1-5; possible D gene TRBD1, 6 bases. The CDR3 contains 14 residues. V was clipped by 1 base and J by 9 bases, with 13 bases between them. Germline V gives CDR1 LGHNT, CDR2 FRNRAP. CDR3 protein: CASGLEGGGRPQHF. In nucleotides, the CDR3 is TGTGCTAGTGGTTTGGAGGGGGGGGGACGGCCCCAGCATTTT.

The chain combines TRBV6-5 with TRBJ1-5; D remains ambiguous. The CDR3 loop spans 13 amino acids. Looked up from germline, CDR1 is MNHEY and CDR2 is SVGAGI. Trimming removed 2 bases from V and 5 bases from J, with 7 bases in between. The CDR3 here is CASSYLPYQPQHF. For the CDR3, the DNA is TGTGCCAGCAGTTACCTCCCCTATCAGCCCCAGCATTTT.

The chain uses TRBV7-2 and TRBJ1-2; D call uncertain. Trimming removed 5 bases at V and 4 bases at J, with 8 bases between. CDR3 length: 12 residues. Germline V gene data show CDR1 as SGHTA and CDR2 as FQGNSA. CDR3: CASSETLYGYTF. The CDR3 bases are TGTGCCAGCAGCGAGACACTCTATGGCTACACCTTC.

This clone was seen once. The chain couples TRBV7-2 to TRBJ2-7; possibly TRBD1 for D (6 bases). The CDR3 consists of 14 residues. V gave up 1 base and J gave up 7 bases, with 14 bases separating them. Germline V CDR1 and CDR2: SGHTA, FQGNSA. In nucleotides, the CDR3 is TGTGCCAGCAGCTTAGTAGGGGAACAGGGTGAGCAGTACTTC. It encodes CASSLVGEQGEQYF.

This clone came up a few times. The rearrangement links TRBV6-5 to TRBJ1-2; tentatively, D is TRBD1 (6 bases). Germline V gives CDR1 MNHEY, CDR2 SVGAGI. V shed 4 bases and J shed 3 bases, with 15 bases lying between them. This CDR3 has 15 residues. Written as DNA, the CDR3 is TGTGCCAGCAGTTCCACACTACAGGGTGACTATGGCTACACCTTC. Protein sequence: CASSSTLQGDYGYTF.

The chain has TRBV4-3 and TRBJ2-5; no clear D. Per the germline V gene, CDR1 is LGHNA and CDR2 is YSLEER. The CDR3 length is 13 residues. The V gene lost 3 bases and the J gene lost 5 bases, with 10 bases spanning the gap. The CDR3 loop is CASSQARMETQYF. CDR3 nucleotide sequence: TGCGCCAGCAGCCAGGCCCGCATGGAGACCCAGTACTTC.

This clone occurred once. V is TRBV2 and J is TRBJ1-3; D perhaps matches TRBD1 (5 bases). Germline CDR1 reads SNHLY; CDR2 reads FYNNEI. Between the trimmed V and J ends, which lost 7 bases and 0 bases, there was a span of 13 bases. The CDR3 loop spans 15 amino acids. The CDR3 spells CASTTQGYSGNTIYF. As DNA, the CDR3 is TGTGCCAGCACCACCCAGGGTTACTCTGGAAACACCATATATTTT.